The 10 T cell receptor beta chains below all came from one sample that was sequenced in a study of CD8+ T cells in alopecia areata. Sequencing relied on a cDNA template that was reverse transcribed from extracted RNA. Repertoires were generated with immunoSEQ multiplex PCR, while TCRdb's copy carries only in-frame clones and drops some. The repertoire consists of 35,000 to 45,000 clones, with roughly half occurring once and the leading ten covering more than 1.5%. About 5 patients' CD4+ populations were sorted into CD25+CD127- cells. Specimen: CD4+ Tregs sorted from blood. These TCRs come from a human donor with alopecia areata.

J is TRBJ1-2 and V is TRBV12-5; D gene ambiguous. This CDR3 has 13 amino acids. V lost 6 bases and J 5 bases, leaving 13 bases between the germline ends. Germline CDR1 LGHNT, CDR2 FRNRAP. This CDR3 reads CASGLGLEYGYTF. In DNA, the CDR3 is TGTGCTAGTGGCCTCGGGTTGGAGTATGGCTACACCTTC.

The chain combines TRBV5-1 with TRBJ2-1, with no clear D. The germline CDR1 and CDR2 sequences are SGHRS and YFSETQ. The CDR3 extends over 13 amino acids. V lost 7 bases and J 6 bases, leaving 14 bases between the germline ends. Here the CDR3 reads CASRSTFANEQFF. CDR3 DNA sequence: TGCGCCAGCCGATCAACGTTCGCCAATGAGCAGTTCTTC. The full variable domain, in which reference TRBV5-1 and TRBJ2-1 provide the parts outside the CDR3, is KAGVTQTPRYLIKTRGQQVTLSCSPISGHRSVSWYQQTPGQGLQFLFEYFSETQRNKGNFPGRFSGRQFSNSRSEMNVSTLELGDSALYLCASRSTFANEQFFGPGTRLTVL.

This rearrangement joins TRBV4-3 to TRBJ1-1, with TRBD1 identical over 8 bases. This CDR3 is 15 amino acids long. Germline values: CDR1 LGHNA, CDR2 YSLEER. V shed 4 bases, J shed 4 bases, and the junction held 8 bases outside the gene matches. The CDR3 is CASSRRGQAITEAFF. CDR3 nucleotides: TGCGCCAGCAGCCGCAGGGGACAGGCGATCACTGAAGCTTTCTTT.

The chain uses TRBV5-1 and TRBJ2-2; 8 bases match TRBD2. Germline assignment: CDR1 SGHRS and CDR2 YFSETQ. This CDR3 is 14 amino acids long. The J segment lost 6 bases and the V segment lost 7 bases, leaving 8 bases of the junction unmatched. DNA of the CDR3: TGCGCCAGCGGGAGGACTAGCCCGCCCGGGGAGCTGTTTTTT. Translation: CASGRTSPPGELFF.

This rearrangement joins TRBV18 to TRBJ2-7; D is tentatively TRBD1 or TRBD2 (5 bases each). Germline CDR1 KGHSH, CDR2 LQKENI. CDR3 length: 13 amino acids. Trimming left V 5 bases short and J 0 bases short, with 8 bases between. CDR3 region: CASSDGTSYEQYF. The DNA of the CDR3 is TGTGCCAGCTCAGACGGGACCTCCTACGAGCAGTACTTC.

The V gene is TRBV27, the J gene TRBJ2-2; 7 bases match TRBD1. This CDR3 spans 15 amino acids. CDR1 and CDR2 (germline): MNHEY, SMNVEV (reference sequence). V lost 10 bases and J lost 4; bases outside the gene matches: 12. CDR3 nucleotide sequence: TGTGCCACCCGTAGGGGCAGGGGGTCCACCGGGGAGCTGTTTTTT. This codes for CATRRGRGSTGELFF.

The gene calls are TRBV7-2 and TRBJ1-2; TRBD1 agrees at 11 bases. CDR3 length equals 14 residues. The junction had 3 bases not matched to a gene; V was cut back by 4 bases and J by 5 bases. From germline, CDR1 is SGHTA and CDR2 FQGNSA. CDR3 residues: CASSSGQGGYGYTF. The CDR3 DNA reads as TGTGCCAGCAGCTCGGGACAGGGGGGGTATGGCTACACCTTC.

In its sample, this clone was seen a few times. CDR3 amino acids: CASSSQYNEQFF. CDR3 nucleotides: TGTGCCAGCAGCTCCCAATACAATGAGCAGTTCTTC. The chain is built from TRBV7-8 and TRBJ2-1; D is uncertain. Germline-derived CDR1 and CDR2 are SGHVS and FQNEAQ. The length of the CDR3 is 12 residues. V was clipped by 4 bases and J by 4 bases, with 5 bases between them. The entire variable domain, with the rest obtained from reference TRBV7-8 and TRBJ2-1, is as follows: GAGVSQSPRYKVAKRGQDVALRCDPISGHVSLFWYQQALGQGPEFLTYFQNEAQLDKSGLPSDRFFAERPEGSVSTLKIQRTQQEDSAVYLCASSSQYNEQFFGPGTRLTVL.

The chain recombines TRBV7-2 with TRBJ2-1, with 14 bases fitting TRBD2. Germline loops: CDR1 SGHTA, CDR2 FQGNSA. Losses at the gene ends were 5 bases for V and 5 bases for J; bases not matched to a gene: 2. The CDR3 is 15 residues long. CDR3 loop: CASSLGLAGDNEQFF. DNA of the CDR3: TGTGCCAGCAGCCTGGGACTAGCGGGGGACAATGAGCAGTTCTTC.

The CDR3 here is CASSSGGTETQYF. The CDR3 coding sequence is TGTGCCAGCAGCTCAGGGGGTACGGAGACCCAGTACTTC. The V call is TRBV5-6, the J call TRBJ2-5, with 7 bases fitting TRBD1. The germline V gene encodes CDR1 SGHDT and CDR2 YYEEEE. The CDR3 covers 13 residues. V trimming: 3 bases; J trimming: 5 bases; junction bases outside the gene matches: 4.